These 29 T cell receptor beta chains share one sample of origin, sequenced in a study of Graves' ophthalmopathy and Graves' hyperthyroidism. Researchers took RNA transcripts and amplified TCR beta CDR3 regions from them. Second-round multiplex PCR came after a first-round RT-PCR that employed HTBI primers. TCRdb re-derived calls from the multiplex PCR reads in MiXCR, one entry per CDR3 protein. This table has about 400,000 distinct CDR3 sequences, around 20% appearing once. Source material: peripheral blood. The receptors stem from a woman aged 18-29 years with Graves' ophthalmopathy.

J is TRBJ1-1 and V is TRBV6-5; tentatively, D is TRBD1 (5 bases). CDR3 length: 15 residues. Germline values: CDR1 MNHEY, CDR2 SVGAGI. V was cut by 4 bases and J by 1 base, with 13 bases left in between. The CDR3 DNA is TGTGCCAGCAGTTCCCCCGGGACTGCGAACACTGAAGCTTTCTTT. It codes for CASSSPGTANTEAFF.

This clonotype was found many times. The V call is TRBV6-2 or TRBV6-3, the J call TRBJ2-3, with D maybe TRBD2 (6 bases). CDR1 and CDR2 (germline): MNHEY, SVGEGT. Trimming removed 4 bases at V and 0 bases at J, with 11 bases between. The CDR3 loop spans 15 amino acids. This chain's CDR3 is CASSSGRSSTDTQYF. The CDR3 DNA follows: TGTGCCAGCAGTTCCGGGAGATCTAGCACAGATACGCAGTATTTT.

This clonotype was picked up many times. This chain links TRBV9 with TRBJ2-2, with TRBD1 matching 9 bases. The CDR3 spans 18 residues. Germline assignment: CDR1 SGDLS and CDR2 YYNGEE. After removal of 1 base from V and 5 bases from J, the junction contained 12 bases not matched to a gene. The CDR3 nucleotides are TGTGCCAGCAGCGTATTTGGATGGGACAGGGATGGAACCGGGGAGCTGTTTTTT. It encodes CASSVFGWDRDGTGELFF.

This clonotype occurred many times. The V gene is TRBV28, the J gene TRBJ2-5; D call uncertain. Between the trimmed V and J ends, which lost 5 bases and 1 base, there was a span of 11 bases. Germline V lookup: CDR1 MDHEN, CDR2 SYDVKM. The CDR3 loop spans 14 amino acids. The CDR3 bases are TGTGCCAGCAGTCACCTGTTGGGCCAAGAGACCCAGTACTTC. Its protein is CASSHLLGQETQYF.

In its sample, this clonotype was seen many times. V gene TRBV6-1 combines with J gene TRBJ1-1; D remains unclear. Trimming took 5 bases from V and 6 from J, leaving 13 bases between them. CDR3 length: 13 residues. Germline V CDR1 and CDR2: MNHNS, SASEGT. The CDR3 DNA reads as TGTGCCAGCAGTCTTGACCAAAGTGCTGAAGCTTTCTTT. This encodes CASSLDQSAEAFF.

The table lists this clonotype with many counts. The CDR3 sequence is CASSLELTSSYEQYF. The CDR3 nucleotides read TGCGCCAGCAGCTTGGAGCTGACTAGCTCCTACGAGCAGTACTTC. This rearrangement joins TRBV5-1 to TRBJ2-7; a weak D match, TRBD2 (6 bases). The CDR3 is 15 residues long. V lost 0 bases, J lost 0 bases, and 10 bases lay in between. Per germline, CDR1 SGHRS and CDR2 YFSETQ.

This clonotype was picked up many times. The chain carries TRBV13 and TRBJ1-2; D is perhaps TRBD1 (6 bases). The CDR3 contains 18 residues. The V gene lost 3 bases and the J gene lost 0 bases, with 20 bases spanning the gap. Germline V CDR1 and CDR2: PRHDT, FYEKMQ (reference sequence). The CDR3 bases are TGTGCCAGCAGCTTCCCCCTTGGACAGCGGCTAACTAACTATGGCTACACCTTC. Its protein is CASSFPLGQRLTNYGYTF.

The table lists this clonotype with many counts. The V call is TRBV5-1, the J call TRBJ2-2; no definite D call. Trimming pared 0 bases from V and 8 bases from J, leaving 11 bases between. The CDR3 is 14 residues long. CDR1 SGHRS and CDR2 YFSETQ come from the germline V gene. CDR3 residues: CASSLDVVLGELFF. In nucleotides, the CDR3 is TGCGCCAGCAGCTTGGATGTGGTTCTGGGGGAGCTGTTTTTT.

Many counts were recorded for this clonotype. This rearrangement joins TRBV20-1 to TRBJ1-5; 7 nucleotides agree with TRBD1. The germline gives CDR1 DFQATT, CDR2 SNEGSKA (reference sequence). The CDR3 is made up of 14 amino acids. Trimming at V came to 3 bases and at J to 5 bases, leaving 7 bases not matched to a gene. Written as DNA, the CDR3 is TGCAGTGCTAGTCCAGGGGGAGAGTATCAGCCCCAGCATTTT. This encodes CSASPGGEYQPQHF.

The V gene is TRBV2, the J gene TRBJ2-2, with D possibly matching TRBD1 (6 bases). The CDR3 covers 14 residues. The germline V gene encodes CDR1 SNHLY and CDR2 FYNNEI. The V gene lost 7 bases and the J gene lost 3 bases, with 12 bases spanning the gap. CDR3 sequence: CASNRRTDTGELFF. CDR3 DNA: TGTGCCAGCAATCGCAGGACAGACACCGGGGAGCTGTTTTTT.

This clonotype was recorded many times. Here the CDR3 omits its conserved ending phenylalanine or tryptophan, so a read error is the likely source. The chain employs TRBV4-1 and TRBJ1-6; D possibly corresponds to TRBD1 (6 bases). The CDR3 is made up of 14 amino acids. V was cut by 7 bases and J by 6 bases, with 13 bases left in between. The V gene's germline CDR1 is MGHRA and CDR2 YSYEKL. Written as DNA, the CDR3 is TGCGCCAGCACCACCGGACAGATTAATTCACCCCTCCACCTT. It specifies CASTTGQINSPLHL.

V and J are TRBV28 and TRBJ1-1; D gene ambiguous. CDR1 is MDHEN and CDR2 is SYDVKM in the germline V gene. The CDR3 length is 13 residues. Trimming removed 6 bases from V and 7 bases from J, with 15 bases in between. As DNA, the CDR3 is TGTGCCAGCAGGTTAAGCAGGTCCCGTGAAGCTTTCTTT. As protein: CASRLSRSREAFF.

The chain recombines TRBV28 with TRBJ2-7; D call uncertain. Trimming removed 5 bases at V and 1 base at J, with 15 bases between. Germline loops: CDR1 MDHEN, CDR2 SYDVKM. The CDR3 is 15 amino acids. The CDR3: CASSSARAPSYEQYF. CDR3 nucleotides: TGTGCCAGCAGTAGCGCCCGGGCCCCGTCCTACGAGCAGTACTTC.

The rearrangement uses TRBV12-3 or TRBV12-4 and TRBJ1-1, with no clear D. The CDR3 runs to 14 residues. Trimming left V 5 bases short and J 0 bases short, with 10 bases between. The CDR3 nucleotides are TGTGCCAGCAGTAGTACTACCTTGAACACTGAAGCTTTCTTT. Amino acids: CASSSTTLNTEAFF.

The chain joins TRBV9 to TRBJ1-3, with a possible D match to TRBD1 (6 bases). The CDR3 has 15 amino acids. Trimming took 3 bases from V and 1 from J, leaving 11 bases between them. CDR1 is SGDLS, CDR2 YYNGEE, per germline. CDR3 amino acids: CASSGGTFSGNTIYF. The CDR3 bases are TGTGCCAGCAGCGGAGGGACATTTTCTGGAAACACCATATATTTT.

The chain uses TRBV6-5 and TRBJ1-4, with D unresolved. The CDR3 totals 15 residues. Trimming stripped 2 bases from V and 8 bases from J, with 15 bases between. Germline V CDR1 and CDR2: MNHEY, SVGAGI. CDR3 residues: CASSYEHSKGEKLFF. The CDR3 nucleotides are TGTGCCAGCAGTTACGAACATTCCAAAGGGGAAAAACTGTTTTTT.

This clonotype was recorded at least ten times. The V gene is TRBV12-3 or TRBV12-4, the J gene TRBJ1-1; D gene uncertain. The CDR3 sequence is 14 residues long. Trimming removed 5 bases at V and 1 base at J, with 11 bases between. CDR3 nucleotides: TGTGCCAGCAGTCCGCCGAGGCCGAACACTGAAGCTTTCTTT. Its protein product is CASSPPRPNTEAFF.

This clonotype was picked up many times. The chain uses TRBV28 and TRBJ2-7, with TRBD2 as a possible D gene (6 bases). Per the germline V gene, CDR1 is MDHEN and CDR2 is SYDVKM. V lost 3 bases and J 0 bases, leaving 9 bases between the germline ends. This CDR3 contains 14 residues. CDR3 sequence (DNA): TGTGCCAGCAGTTTTGGGGGGAACTCCTACGAGCAGTACTTC. Protein product: CASSFGGNSYEQYF.

This clonotype was counted many times. The V and J genes are TRBV7-2 and TRBJ1-2; D remains unclear. V was cut by 3 bases and J by 7 bases, with 9 bases left in between. Germline V CDR1 and CDR2: SGHTA, FQGNSA. This CDR3 has 12 amino acids. CDR3 loop: CASSFGDTGYTF. As DNA, the CDR3 is TGTGCCAGCAGCTTCGGTGACACTGGCTACACCTTC. Together with reference TRBV7-2 and TRBJ1-2, the CDR3 gives the full variable domain: GAGVSQSPSNKVTEKGKDVELRCDPISGHTALYWYRQSLGQGLEFLIYFQGNSAPDKSGLPSDRFSAERTGGSVSTLTIQRTQQEDSAVYLCASSFGDTGYTFGSGTRLTVV.

As to this clonotype: A much bigger clone sits one base away, suggesting this may be a read error. The V gene is TRBV30, the J gene TRBJ2-5; weak D call: TRBD2 (6 bases). Between the trimmed V and J ends, which lost 4 bases and 4 bases, there was a span of 16 bases. The germline V gene encodes CDR1 GTSNPN and CDR2 SVGIG (reference sequence). This CDR3 spans 14 amino acids. The CDR3 nucleotides are TGTGCCTGGACAGGGTTAGTGGGAGGAGAGACCCAGTACTTC. This sequence encodes CAWTGLVGGETQYF.

This clonotype has a count of ten or more. This chain connects TRBV19 to TRBJ1-6; the D is unclear. Germline CDR1 reads LNHDA; CDR2 reads SQIVND (reference sequence). V lost 3 bases, J lost 5 bases, and 8 bases lay in between. CDR3 length equals 14 residues. CDR3: CASSMAGDNSPLHF. In DNA form, the CDR3 reads TGTGCCAGTAGTATGGCAGGTGATAATTCACCCCTCCACTTT.

This clonotype was recorded many times. The V gene is TRBV30, the J gene TRBJ1-2; D not resolved. V was cut by 0 bases and J by 5 bases, with 10 bases left in between. This CDR3 has 13 amino acids. Per germline, CDR1 GTSNPN and CDR2 SVGIG (reference sequence). The CDR3 region has the DNA TGTGCCTGGAGTGTTGAAGACCAGTATGGCTACACCTTC. Translation: CAWSVEDQYGYTF.

This clonotype turned up a few times. The V gene is TRBV7-2, the J gene TRBJ2-5; TRBD1 matches at 8 bases. V shed 4 bases and J 5 bases; nucleotides not matched to a gene: 3. CDR3 length: 13 amino acids. CDR1 is SGHTA and CDR2 is FQGNSA in the germline V gene. CDR3 sequence reads: CASSSQGVETQYF. The CDR3 DNA reads TGTGCCAGCAGCTCACAGGGGGTTGAGACCCAGTACTTC.

In this sample, this clonotype turned up many times. The gene calls are TRBV6-2 or TRBV6-3 and TRBJ2-2, with TRBD2 matching over 12 bases. Trimming cost V 2 bases and J 6 bases; bases outside gene matches: 10. Looked up from germline, CDR1 is MNHEY and CDR2 is SVGEGT. The CDR3 is 18 residues long. CDR3 sequence (DNA): TGTGCCAGCAGTTACGTAGTGACTAGCGGGAGCTTCCCCGGGGAGCTGTTTTTT. It translates to CASSYVVTSGSFPGELFF.

This clonotype was observed at least ten times. The V gene is TRBV6-2 or TRBV6-3, the J gene TRBJ2-5; 9 bases map to TRBD1. Germline V CDR1 and CDR2: MNHEY, SVGEGT. With 3 bases clipped from V and 5 bases from J, the junction kept 10 bases outside the gene matches. The CDR3 length is 16 residues. The CDR3 protein is CASSYQRTGGIETQYF. Written as DNA, the CDR3 is TGTGCCAGCAGTTATCAAAGAACAGGGGGCATCGAGACCCAGTACTTC.

This clonotype was observed many times. This chain joins TRBV20-1 and TRBJ2-7; 8 bases are shared with TRBD1. The germline CDR1 and CDR2 sequences are DFQATT and SNEGSKA (reference sequence). J gave up 5 bases and V 5 bases, and 5 bases lay outside the gene matches. There are 12 residues in the CDR3. Here the CDR3 reads CSAGGQGHEQYF. CDR3 DNA sequence: TGCAGTGCTGGCGGACAGGGCCACGAGCAGTACTTC.

V and J are TRBV6-1 and TRBJ2-2; tentatively, D is TRBD1 (6 bases). Germline V lookup: CDR1 MNHNS, CDR2 SASEGT. CDR3 size: 14 residues. For the CDR3, the DNA is TGTCTCAGCAGCCCTGACAGGCCCACCGGGGAGCTGTTTTTT. This sequence encodes CLSSPDRPTGELFF.

This clonotype has ten or more counts. The rearrangement joins TRBV29-1 to TRBJ1-1; D not resolved. Trimming took off 7 bases at V and 2 bases at J, with 14 bases between the two ends. Germline V lookup: CDR1 SQVTM, CDR2 ANQGSEA. The CDR3 consists of 13 residues. The DNA for the CDR3 is TGCAGCGCCGCCTCGATAGGAAACACTGAAGCTTTCTTT. Translation: CSAASIGNTEAFF. Looking up the rest from reference TRBV29-1 and TRBJ1-1 gives the full variable domain: SAVISQKPSRDICQRGTSLTIQCQVDSQVTMMFWYRQQPGQSLTLIATANQGSEATYESGFVIDKFPISRPNLTFSTLTVSNMSPEDSSIYLCSAASIGNTEAFFGQGTRLTVV.

This clonotype came up many times. J is TRBJ2-5 and V is TRBV11-2; D unclear. Germline lookup yields CDR1 SGHAT and CDR2 FQNNGV. The CDR3 sequence is 12 residues long. With 1 base removed from V and 5 bases from J, the gap between germline ends came to 5 bases. The CDR3 sequence: CASSLVWETQYF. The CDR3 DNA follows: TGTGCCAGCAGCTTAGTATGGGAGACCCAGTACTTC.